Below are 21 T cell receptor beta chains sequenced from a single sample in a study of beta chain features in type 1 diabetes. Every isolated RNA sample was fully reverse transcribed, so sequencing captured expressed TCRB transcripts. The method was immunoSEQ multiplex PCR; TCRdb's version includes in-frame clones alone and lacks a portion of them. The table shows 400,000 to 600,000 clones, with roughly 31% occurring only once. Material for sequencing was naive CD4+ T cells from blood. The receptors here all came from a man aged 18 to 30 in good health.

V gene TRBV6-6 combines with J gene TRBJ1-2; 7 nucleotides agree with TRBD1. CDR3 length: 16 residues. The junction had 15 bases not matched to a gene; V was cut back by 4 bases and J by 7 bases. Looked up from germline, CDR1 is MNHNY and CDR2 is SVGAGI (reference sequence). The CDR3 here is CASSSLRGDRPPGYTF. The CDR3 DNA follows: TGTGCCAGCAGTTCACTACGGGGGGACAGACCCCCTGGCTACACCTTC.

V is TRBV30 and J is TRBJ2-2; no definite D call. CDR3 length: 13 amino acids. Germline-derived CDR1 and CDR2 are GTSNPN and SVGIG (reference sequence). V was clipped by 0 bases and J by 3 bases, with 5 bases between them. Written as DNA, the CDR3 is TGTGCCTGGAGTGTACGTCACACCGGGGAGCTGTTTTTT. Its translation is CAWSVRHTGELFF.

The CDR3 region has the DNA TGTGCCAGCAGCTTAGAGGCTAGCGGGGGGAGCACAGATACGCAGTATTTT. Translated, it gives CASSLEASGGSTDTQYF. The chain joins TRBV7-2 to TRBJ2-3, with 11 positions matching TRBD2. J lost 0 bases, V lost 1 base, and 3 bases had no gene match. The CDR3 is made up of 17 amino acids. Germline CDR1 and CDR2: SGHTA and FQGNSA.

This clone has only a few counts. V and J are TRBV4-1 and TRBJ2-7; D is ambiguous. Germline V gives CDR1 MGHRA, CDR2 YSYEKL. The CDR3 totals 13 residues. The germline V and J ends were trimmed by 0 bases and 6 bases, with 9 bases remaining between them. The CDR3 here is CASSQELVGEQYF. The CDR3 DNA reads TGCGCCAGCAGCCAAGAGCTGGTGGGCGAGCAGTACTTC.

V usage is TRBV27 and J usage is TRBJ1-1; 7 positions match TRBD1. J was trimmed by 9 bases and V by 5 bases; bases with no gene match: 9. The CDR3 is made up of 13 amino acids. Germline CDR1 MNHEY, CDR2 SMNVEV (reference sequence). The CDR3 DNA reads TGTGCCAGCAGTCCTCCGGGACAGACGAAAGCTTTCTTT. This gives the protein CASSPPGQTKAFF.

DNA for the CDR3: TGTGCCAGCAGCCCAAAGGGGGACACGTACCAAGAGACCCAGTACTTC. This encodes CASSPKGDTYQETQYF. The genes are TRBV21-1 and TRBJ2-5; the D call in the table, TRBD1, was not verified against the DNA. TRBV21-1 is termed a pseudogene. The CDR3 loop spans 16 amino acids.

This clone showed up just a few times. The chain has TRBV7-2 and TRBJ2-1; TRBD2 matches 7 bases. Germline CDR1 SGHTA, CDR2 FQGNSA. V dropped 0 bases and J dropped 9; count of bases not matched to a gene: 5. This CDR3 spans 14 amino acids. The DNA of the CDR3 is TGTGCCAGCAGCTTAGCGGGAGGGCCCATTGAGCAGTTCTTC. It specifies CASSLAGGPIEQFF.

Details on this clone: At the DNA level, this CDR3 is encoded by other sequences in the same sample as well. The rearrangement links TRBV25-1 to TRBJ1-2; D possibly corresponds to TRBD1 (6 bases). The V end was cut by 2 bases, the J end by 0 bases, with 7 bases between. The length of the CDR3 is 14 residues. Germline-derived CDR1 and CDR2 are MGHDK and SYGVNS. CDR3 nucleotide sequence: TGTGCCAGCAGTGAACAGGGGCCTAACTATGGCTACACCTTC. This translates into CASSEQGPNYGYTF.

This clone was observed a handful of times. V usage is TRBV10-3 and J usage is TRBJ2-2; 9 bases agree with TRBD1. The CDR3 sequence is 15 residues long. With V trimmed by 11 bases and J by 1 base, 8 bases remained unmatched. CDR1 is ENHRY, CDR2 SYGVKD, per germline. The CDR3 DNA follows: TGTGCCGCATCCCGGGACAGGGTGAACACCGGGGAGCTGTTTTTT. Residues: CAASRDRVNTGELFF.

This clone was detected a few times. Other DNA sequences from this sample encode an identical CDR3 as well. The chain employs TRBV7-2 and TRBJ2-3; no firm D call. V shed 0 bases and J shed 4 bases, with 2 bases lying between them. Germline lookup yields CDR1 SGHTA and CDR2 FQGNSA. CDR3 length: 12 amino acids. CDR3 amino acids: CASSLASDTQYF. The CDR3 DNA sequence: TGTGCCAGCAGCTTAGCATCAGATACGCAGTATTTT.

This clone has just a few counts. In DNA, the CDR3 is TGCAGCGTTGGTCTCCGGGCGGGCCCCGGTAATGAAAAACTGTTTTTT. Its protein product is CSVGLRAGPGNEKLFF. The rearrangement joins TRBV29-1 to TRBJ1-4; no reliable D call. Germline lookup yields CDR1 SQVTM and CDR2 ANQGSEA. V lost 4 bases, J lost 4 bases, and 19 bases lay in between. The CDR3 has 16 residues.

The chain couples TRBV7-6 to TRBJ2-7; TRBD2 matches at 7 bases. From germline, CDR1 is SGHVS and CDR2 FNYEAQ. This CDR3 is 15 amino acids long. Unmatched junction bases numbered 11, after V lost 5 bases and J lost 4 bases. CDR3 DNA sequence: TGTGCCAGCAGCCCCCCCGCGGGCGGGAGATACGAGCAGTACTTC. This gives the protein CASSPPAGGRYEQYF.

This clone was picked up a small number of times. The chain is built from TRBV7-9 and TRBJ2-1, with D uncertain. CDR1 and CDR2 from the germline V gene are SEHNR and FQNEAQ (reference sequence). Trimming removed 6 bases from V and 4 bases from J, with 13 bases in between. The CDR3 spans 14 residues. The CDR3 is CASRVHSGYNEQFF. CDR3 bases: TGTGCCAGCAGGGTCCACTCCGGTTACAATGAGCAGTTCTTC.

CDR3 in DNA: TGTGCCAGCAGCTCCGGACTAGGAGATACGCAGTATTTT. It encodes CASSSGLGDTQYF. The chain combines TRBV7-2 with TRBJ2-3, with TRBD2 identical over 7 bases. Germline-derived CDR1 and CDR2 are SGHTA and FQGNSA. Trimming removed 4 bases from V and 5 bases from J; junction bases left unmatched: 3. The CDR3 runs 13 residues.

The V and J genes are TRBV15 and TRBJ2-7; no definite D call. This CDR3 contains 11 residues. V was trimmed by 8 bases and J by 2 bases, leaving 7 bases between them. Germline V gene sequence: CDR1 LNHNV, CDR2 YYDKDF (reference sequence). The CDR3 region is CATGSAYEQYF. DNA of the CDR3: TGTGCCACCGGGTCCGCCTACGAGCAGTACTTC.

This sequence joins TRBV4-3 and TRBJ2-1; D gene unclear. Deletions cut 0 bases from V and 2 bases from J, with 11 bases between. This CDR3 is built from 16 residues. Germline V gene lookup returns CDR1 LGHNA and CDR2 YSLEER. DNA for the CDR3: TGCGCCAGCAGCCAAGAAAGCCCCACTGCCTACAATGAGCAGTTCTTC. Its translation: CASSQESPTAYNEQFF.

This clone was detected only a few times. V gene TRBV30 combines with J gene TRBJ1-1; TRBD1 might be the D (5 bases). The CDR3 runs 12 residues. In germline, CDR1 is GTSNPN, CDR2 SVGIG (reference sequence). V was trimmed by 4 bases and J by 3 bases, leaving 9 bases between them. The CDR3 DNA reads as TGTGCCTGGACCCAGGGCGACACTGAAGCTTTCTTT. It specifies CAWTQGDTEAFF.

This chain joins TRBV30 and TRBJ1-1; a possible D gene is TRBD1 (6 bases). Trimming shortened V by 0 bases and J by 3 bases, and 11 bases separated the two germline ends. The CDR3 has 14 residues. The germline CDR1 and CDR2 sequences are GTSNPN and SVGIG (reference sequence). The CDR3 DNA reads TGTGCCTGGAGTGTACGCCAGGGGTACACTGAAGCTTTCTTT. Translating it yields CAWSVRQGYTEAFF.

V and J are TRBV7-2 and TRBJ2-3, with 8 bases identical to TRBD1. The germline CDR1 and CDR2 sequences are SGHTA and FQGNSA. V dropped 5 bases and J dropped 9; count of bases not matched to a gene: 4. The CDR3 loop spans 12 amino acids. CDR3 sequence reads: CASSAQGATQYF. Here the CDR3 DNA reads TGTGCCAGCAGCGCCCAGGGGGCGACGCAGTATTTT.

This clone was observed a handful of times. The rearrangement uses TRBV29-1 and TRBJ2-7; maybe TRBD1 (5 bases). The V end lost 3 bases, the J end lost 0 bases, and 9 bases lay between the germline ends. CDR1 is SQVTM and CDR2 is ANQGSEA in the germline V gene. The CDR3 has 13 residues. The CDR3 sequence: CSVDSRDSYEQYF. The CDR3 bases are TGCAGCGTTGATTCCAGGGACTCCTACGAGCAGTACTTC.

This clone was seen only a few times. The chain couples TRBV28 to TRBJ2-3; D is unclear. Germline V gene lookup returns CDR1 MDHEN and CDR2 SYDVKM. V lost 6 bases, J lost 5 bases, and 9 bases lay in between. The CDR3 has 12 amino acids. Here the CDR3 DNA reads TGTGCCAGCAGATCCCCAGGAGATACGCAGTATTTT. Protein product: CASRSPGDTQYF.